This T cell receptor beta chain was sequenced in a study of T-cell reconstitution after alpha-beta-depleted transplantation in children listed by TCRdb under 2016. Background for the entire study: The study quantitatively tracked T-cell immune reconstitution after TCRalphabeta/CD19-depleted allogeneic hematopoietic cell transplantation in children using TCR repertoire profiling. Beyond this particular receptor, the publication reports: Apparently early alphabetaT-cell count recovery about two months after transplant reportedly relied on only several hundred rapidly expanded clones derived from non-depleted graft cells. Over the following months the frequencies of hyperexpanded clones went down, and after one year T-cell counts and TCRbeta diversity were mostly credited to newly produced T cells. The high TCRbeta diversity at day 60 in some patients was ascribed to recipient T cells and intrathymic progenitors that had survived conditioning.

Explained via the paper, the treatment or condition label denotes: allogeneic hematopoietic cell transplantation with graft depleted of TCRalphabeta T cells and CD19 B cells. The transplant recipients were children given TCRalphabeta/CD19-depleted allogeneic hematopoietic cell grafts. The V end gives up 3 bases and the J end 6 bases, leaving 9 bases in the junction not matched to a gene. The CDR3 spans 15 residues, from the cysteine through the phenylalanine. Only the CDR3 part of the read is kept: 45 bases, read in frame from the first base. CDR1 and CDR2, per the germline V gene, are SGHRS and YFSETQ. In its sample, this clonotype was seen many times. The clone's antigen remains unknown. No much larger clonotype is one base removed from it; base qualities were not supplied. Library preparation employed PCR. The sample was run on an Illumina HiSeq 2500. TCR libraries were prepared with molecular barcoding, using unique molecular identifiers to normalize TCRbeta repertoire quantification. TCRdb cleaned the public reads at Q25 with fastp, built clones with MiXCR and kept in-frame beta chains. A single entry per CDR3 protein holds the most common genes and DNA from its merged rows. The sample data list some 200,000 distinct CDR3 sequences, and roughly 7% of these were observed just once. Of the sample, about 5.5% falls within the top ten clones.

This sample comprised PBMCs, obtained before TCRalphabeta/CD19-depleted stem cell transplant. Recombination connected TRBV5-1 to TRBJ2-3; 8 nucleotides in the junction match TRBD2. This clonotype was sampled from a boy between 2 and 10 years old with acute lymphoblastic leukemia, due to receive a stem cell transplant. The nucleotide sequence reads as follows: TGCGCCAGCAGCTGGAGCGGGGGATCTCCCGATACGCAGTATTTT. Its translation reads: CASSWSGGSPDTQYF.